The 21 T cell receptor beta chains reported below all come from one sample, sequenced in a study of T-cell reconstitution after alpha-beta-depleted transplantation in children. Unique molecular identifiers were incorporated during preparation of the TCRbeta library. TCRdb re-analysed the PCR reads in MiXCR, keeping a single row per CDR3 protein. The repertoire holds approximately 350,000 distinct CDR3 sequences, with 13% as singletons. Material: PBMCs, obtained from the stem cell graft. The receptor source for this set is a human donor who donated a stem cell graft to a child with Fanconi anemia.

This chain uses TRBV12-3 or TRBV12-4 with TRBJ2-7; D not certain. This CDR3 has 13 amino acids. V shed 3 bases and J shed 5 bases, with 11 bases lying between them. CDR3 sequence (DNA): TGTGCCAGCAGTTTTTACGGGCCTCACGAGCAGTACTTC. As protein: CASSFYGPHEQYF.

There are a few counts of this clonotype. The chain is built from TRBV29-1 and TRBJ1-3, with no clear D. The germline CDR1 and CDR2 sequences are SQVTM and ANQGSEA. Trimming stripped 7 bases from V and 0 bases from J, with 4 bases between. This CDR3 spans 11 amino acids. CDR3 sequence: CSAHSGNTIYF. Written as DNA, the CDR3 is TGCAGCGCCCACTCTGGAAACACCATATATTTT.

This clonotype was picked up many times. The gene calls are TRBV5-4 and TRBJ2-3; D tentatively reads TRBD1 or TRBD2 (5 bases each). The CDR3 is 14 amino acids. Trimming removed 4 bases at V and 2 bases at J, with 11 bases between. The germline V gene encodes CDR1 SGHNT and CDR2 YYREEE (reference sequence). The CDR3 is CASSPGPPTDTQYF. CDR3 coding DNA: TGTGCCAGCAGCCCGGGACCACCCACAGATACGCAGTATTTT.

V and J are TRBV28 and TRBJ2-7, with TRBD1 matching 7 bases. The V and J ends lost 8 bases and 4 bases, in that order; junction bases with no gene match: 14. The CDR3 consists of 15 residues. Germline assignment: CDR1 MDHEN and CDR2 SYDVKM. The CDR3 DNA follows: TGTGCCAGCTGGAACTCCGGGACAGTGAGTTACGAGCAGTACTTC. The encoded protein is CASWNSGTVSYEQYF.

V gene TRBV5-1 combines with J gene TRBJ2-1, with 14 bases identical to TRBD2. V lost 4 bases and J lost 6; bases outside the gene matches: 6. CDR1 and CDR2 (germline): SGHRS, YFSETQ. This CDR3 comprises 16 residues. The CDR3 DNA is TGCGCCAGCAGCCGAACGACTAGCGGGGGGGCCAATGAGCAGTTCTTC. This sequence encodes CASSRTTSGGANEQFF.

This clonotype was seen more than once but under ten times. This sequence joins TRBV4-3 and TRBJ1-4; 8 positions agree with TRBD1. This CDR3 is 14 amino acids long. V trimming: 4 bases; J trimming: 7 bases; junction bases outside the gene matches: 5. Germline V lookup: CDR1 LGHNA, CDR2 YSLEER. As DNA, the CDR3 is TGCGCCAGCAGCCGAAGTGGACAGGGTGAAAAACTGTTTTTT. Protein product: CASSRSGQGEKLFF.

This clonotype was found a few times. The CDR3 nucleotides are TGTGCCAGCAATTCCCAGGGAGGGATCAACACTGAAGCTTTCTTT. This encodes CASNSQGGINTEAFF. The genes are TRBV21-1 and TRBJ1-1. TRBV21-1 is a known pseudogene. This CDR3 is built from 15 residues.

The table lists this clonotype with many counts. The chain recombines TRBV29-1 with TRBJ1-1; 9 nucleotides match TRBD1. The CDR3 length is 14 residues. The germline V gene encodes CDR1 SQVTM and CDR2 ANQGSEA. Losses at the gene ends were 4 bases for V and 4 bases for J; bases not matched to a gene: 7. Here the CDR3 reads CSVGRTGDSTEAFF. CDR3 coding DNA: TGCAGCGTTGGTCGGACAGGGGATAGCACTGAAGCTTTCTTT.

The V call is TRBV18, the J call TRBJ2-1; D gene uncertain. CDR3 length equals 11 residues. Germline V gene sequence: CDR1 KGHSH, CDR2 LQKENI. Trimming took 6 bases from V and 5 from J, leaving 5 bases between them. CDR3 in amino acids: CASSMDNEQFF. In nucleotides, the CDR3 is TGTGCCAGCTCCATGGACAATGAGCAGTTCTTC.

This clonotype was seen at least ten times. The chain joins TRBV19 to TRBJ1-2; a possible D gene is TRBD1 (5 bases). Per germline, CDR1 LNHDA and CDR2 SQIVND (reference sequence). The CDR3 is 14 residues long. Trimming took off 2 bases at V and 3 bases at J, with 10 bases between the two ends. CDR3 sequence: CASSILGDYYGYTF. The CDR3 DNA is TGTGCCAGTAGTATACTCGGGGACTACTATGGCTACACCTTC. The variable domain in full, with the rest retrieved from reference TRBV19 and TRBJ1-2, is DGGITQSPKYLFRKEGQNVTLSCEQNLNHDAMYWYRQDPGQGLRLIYYSQIVNDFQKGDIAEGYSVSREKKESFPLTVTSAQKNPTAFYLCASSILGDYYGYTFGSGTRLTVV.

This clonotype came up a few times. The chain uses TRBV7-6 and TRBJ2-1, with D possibly being TRBD1 or TRBD2 (6 bases each). The CDR3 contains 15 residues. Trimming left V 1 base short and J 2 bases short, with 9 bases between. CDR1 is SGHVS, CDR2 FNYEAQ, per germline. The CDR3 sequence is CASSLDGGTYNEQFF. DNA for the CDR3: TGTGCCAGCAGCTTAGACGGGGGCACCTACAATGAGCAGTTCTTC. Supplemented by reference TRBV7-6 and TRBJ2-1, the full variable domain reads GAGVSQSPRYKVTKRGQDVALRCDPISGHVSLYWYRQALGQGPEFLTYFNYEAQQDKSGLPNDRFSAERPEGSISTLTIQRTEQRDSAMYRCASSLDGGTYNEQFFGPGTRLTVL.

In its sample, this clonotype was seen many times. V gene TRBV12-3 or TRBV12-4 combines with J gene TRBJ2-3; D gene uncertain. Trimming removed 5 bases at V and 2 bases at J, with 8 bases between. This CDR3 region has 13 residues. This CDR3 is CASSNGFTDTQYF. DNA for the CDR3: TGTGCCAGCAGTAACGGATTCACAGATACGCAGTATTTT.

This chain links TRBV20-1 with TRBJ1-2; D is undetermined. Trimming took 6 bases from V and 4 from J, leaving 18 bases between them. The CDR3 runs 14 residues. The germline V gene encodes CDR1 DFQATT and CDR2 SNEGSKA (reference sequence). CDR3 in amino acids: CSAFREAAIYGYTF. The CDR3 nucleotides read TGCAGTGCCTTCCGGGAGGCAGCCATCTATGGCTACACCTTC.

As regards this clonotype: Without the conserved terminal phenylalanine or tryptophan, this CDR3 likely stems from a read error. The limits of the CDR3 on the DNA are not certain, so only TCRdb's listed CDR3 is given. The chain carries TRBV5-8 and TRBJ2-5; the table's TRBD2 call for D was not verified on the DNA. Per germline, CDR1 SGHTS and CDR2 YDEGEE. The CDR3 is 9 residues long, ends included. The CDR3 spells CASSFLSSP.

This clonotype was detected a few times. The chain couples TRBV2 to TRBJ1-5; D remains unclear. V gave up 6 bases and J gave up 0 bases, with 12 bases separating them. The CDR3 contains 15 residues. Germline CDR1 SNHLY, CDR2 FYNNEI. The CDR3 nucleotides read TGTGCCAGCAGGGGCCCCGGATTTAGCAATCAGCCCCAGCATTTT. This codes for CASRGPGFSNQPQHF.

This clonotype was observed a few times. The chain combines TRBV5-1 with TRBJ2-1; TRBD1 agrees at 11 bases. With 0 bases clipped from V and 8 bases from J, the junction kept 7 bases outside the gene matches. The CDR3 consists of 16 residues. CDR1 is SGHRS and CDR2 is YFSETQ in the germline V gene. The CDR3 bases are TGCGCCAGCAGCTTGGCTTGGACAGGGGGCTCGTATGAGCAGTTCTTC. It codes for CASSLAWTGGSYEQFF. Full variable domain (remainder filled in from reference TRBV5-1 and TRBJ2-1): KAGVTQTPRYLIKTRGQQVTLSCSPISGHRSVSWYQQTPGQGLQFLFEYFSETQRNKGNFPGRFSGRQFSNSRSEMNVSTLELGDSALYLCASSLAWTGGSYEQFFGPGTRLTVL.

This rearrangement joins TRBV5-1 to TRBJ1-1, with D hard to call. Looked up from germline, CDR1 is SGHRS and CDR2 is YFSETQ. The CDR3 totals 16 residues. Trimming pared 0 bases from V and 3 bases from J, leaving 15 bases between. This CDR3 is CASSLESGWGDTEAFF. CDR3 nucleotides: TGCGCCAGCAGCTTGGAGTCGGGGTGGGGAGACACTGAAGCTTTCTTT.

This chain uses TRBV12-3 or TRBV12-4 with TRBJ1-2; D might be TRBD1 (5 bases). Trimming stripped 3 bases from V and 1 base from J, with 12 bases between. The CDR3 sequence is 15 residues long. The CDR3 DNA is TGTGCCAGCAGTTTTCCCCCAAGGGGTAACTATGGCTACACCTTC. It is translated as CASSFPPRGNYGYTF.

The sample holds a few counts of this clonotype. The chain employs TRBV7-9 and TRBJ1-4; D gene ambiguous. Germline V gives CDR1 SEHNR, CDR2 FQNEAQ (reference sequence). The CDR3 spans 12 residues. Trimming stripped 2 bases from V and 8 bases from J, with 6 bases between. The CDR3 region is CASSLRTEKLFF. CDR3 DNA: TGTGCCAGCAGCTTAAGAACCGAAAAACTGTTTTTT.

This sequence joins TRBV21-1 and TRBJ2-2; the table's D call of TRBD1 was not tested on the DNA. TRBV21-1 is reported as a pseudogene. This CDR3 spans 13 amino acids. This chain's CDR3 is CASSKSPTGELFF. The DNA for the CDR3 is TGTGCCAGCAGCAAGTCCCCCACCGGGGAGCTGTTTTTT.

The chain combines TRBV27 with TRBJ2-7, with no clear D. The V gene's germline CDR1 is MNHEY and CDR2 SMNVEV (reference sequence). The V gene lost 4 bases and the J gene lost 5 bases, with 18 bases spanning the gap. This CDR3 contains 15 residues. Here the CDR3 reads CASSYLADGPHEQYF. The CDR3 DNA follows: TGTGCCAGCAGTTACTTGGCGGATGGGCCCCACGAGCAGTACTTC.